One sample yielded the 2 T cell receptor beta chains listed below, sequenced in a study of blood T cell repertoires in COVID-19. Sequencing used immunoSEQ multiplex PCR; TCRdb keeps in-frame clones, though not all of them. In the table there are 60,000 or so clones, roughly nine tenths of which are singletons. The specimen was peripheral blood. The receptors here all came from a woman aged 70-85 years with active COVID-19.

This clone has only one observation. The V gene is TRBV11-2, the J gene TRBJ2-1; tentatively, D is TRBD2 (6 bases). CDR1 SGHAT and CDR2 FQNNGV come from the germline V gene. The CDR3 covers 16 residues. The V end lost 1 base, the J end lost 0 bases, and 10 bases lay between the germline ends. The CDR3 here is CASSLVFGGSYNEQFF. The CDR3 DNA is TGTGCCAGCAGCTTAGTATTCGGGGGCTCCTACAATGAGCAGTTCTTC.

J is TRBJ1-3 and V is TRBV7-6, with D unresolved. The CDR3 extends over 16 amino acids. The V and J ends lost 5 bases and 4 bases respectively, with 18 bases between them. Looked up from germline, CDR1 is SGHVS and CDR2 is FNYEAQ. In DNA, the CDR3 is TGTGCCAGCAGCCACCGACAACTAGGCACAGGAAACACCATATATTTT. Translated, it gives CASSHRQLGTGNTIYF.